In this sample, the clone carrying this TCR beta chain turned up many times. The antigen is not known. The data are from a study of tumor and adjacent non-tumor tissue in lung cancer. At the level of the study: Aged about 31 to 85 years, patients included more than nine men and a few women with stage I to III disease. Study results and caveats: Higher tumor TCR diversity was associated with shorter survival. Significantly higher TCR diversity was found in tumor than normal lung.

A modified ARM-PCR protocol with three rounds of nested PCR amplified TCRbeta. Each CDR3 protein is one row after TCRdb ran MiXCR on the multiplex PCR reads. The top ten hold about 15% of the sample, which has approximately 79,000 distinct CDR3 sequences, roughly two thirds seen once. The CDR3 runs 13 residues. Germline assignment: CDR1 LNHDA and CDR2 SQIVND (reference sequence). J gave up 5 bases and V 5 bases, and 5 bases lay outside the gene matches. RNA was extracted from bulk tissue without any cell sorting. The J gene is TRBJ2-5, the V gene TRBV19, with 7 positions matching TRBD2. Sequencing was carried out using lung tumor tissue. The clonotype was recovered from an older man with non-small cell lung cancer. The CDR3 DNA reads as TGTGCCAGTAGTCGAAGCGGGGCGGAGACCCAGTACTTC. This gives the protein CASSRSGAETQYF.